This T cell receptor beta chain was found in a study of shared clonotypes between healthy human individuals (dated by TCRdb to the early 2020s). In terms of the full investigation: Two women and a few men aged 18 to 49 years were included in the cohort. To estimate repertoire size and how much clonotype sharing occurs between individuals, the study deeply sequenced the blood TCR repertoires of several healthy adults. Different laboratories and diverse techniques were used to prepare libraries and sequence TCR repertoires, to increase sequencing depth and limit assay-specific biases. Leukapheresis yielded between about 0.8 and 8.9 billion PBMCs per donor. The paper's findings and limits, for the study overall: Pairwise subsampling led to the expectation that sequencing depth would affect the degree of clonotype sharing among donors. Because the study included a small number of donors, the genetic and exposure-history diversity represented was limited. Sampling was limited to blood, and TCR repertoires in tissue likely differ from TCR repertoires in blood.

The CDR3 has 15 amino acids, counting the end cysteine and phenylalanine. Only CDR3 DNA remains: 45 bases, in frame from the first base. For CDR1 and CDR2, the germline V gene (reference sequence) lists GTSNPN and SVGIG. V loses 2 bases of germline sequence and J loses 10 bases, and the interval between the two ends is 18 bases. Comments on this clone: Its antigen specificity is not known. Qualities for individual bases were not recorded, and no much larger clone is one base off.

Using the deep immunoSEQ assay, TCR CDR3 regions were amplified from genomic DNA by multiplex PCR. For each cell subset, the extracted genomic DNA was distributed evenly across all wells of several immunoSEQ 96-well plates, and each plate served as one replicate. For unsorted PBMC, roughly 330 ng of genomic DNA, equivalent to around 30,000 T cell genomes, went into each replicate PCR. Ten immunoSEQ deep assay plates were used to sequence unsorted PBMC genomic DNA. The purified libraries were quantified using a Qubit 3.0 fluorometer, sized with a Bioanalyzer 2100, and then quantified again using the KAPA Library Quantification kit. Every immunoSEQ 96-well plate was sequenced on a dedicated single-read 150-cycle Illumina NextSeq 550 flow cell. The original methods were these. Because the immunoSEQ output included only junctional sequences and no quality scores, the filtering could not be the same as the filtering used for full-length reads. To assign V/J genes and CDR3, sequences were annotated against IMGT germline references using PyIR, a Python wrapper for IgBLAST v1.9. Reads were filtered out if the reads had weak V/J assignments (E-value above 1e-6), no CDR3, stop codons, out-of-frame junctions, or ambiguous translated residues. V3J clonotypes were defined as sequences sharing an identical inferred V gene, J gene, and CDR3 amino acid sequence. Percentage overlap between repertoires was calculated by dividing the number of shared unique clonotypes by the size of the smaller repertoire. Richness of each repertoire was evaluated using RTK rarefaction, the Chao1 estimator, and Recon v2.1 estimates of unobserved clonotypes. What TCRdb holds here is the immuneACCESS table cut down to in-frame rearrangements. Part of the clones is not present; checked against another copy, under half of the missing clones reflect an unresolved V gene, and the others are unexplained. V, J and clone size are those of that table, while D and trimming were read from the DNA. The sample table lists about 470,000 clones, around 79% of them with a count of one. The leading ten clones occupy approximately 13% of the sample.

Healthy HIV-negative adults with no recently reported acute infections or vaccinations were included as donors. Every donor was a Caucasian adult living in Nashville, Tennessee, USA. For unsorted samples, tens of millions of PBMCs were counted and genomic DNA was extracted with the QIAamp DNA Blood Mini kit. Blood was obtained by leukapheresis, after which PBMCs were separated by Ficoll-Histopaque density gradient centrifugation and cryopreserved in liquid nitrogen vapor phase. Sample: PBMCs. This sequence originates from a woman in her forties in good health. Some clones in this sample may be carry-over from other donors' samples. The V and J genes are TRBV30 and TRBJ1-6; the D gene assignment is ambiguous. This receptor has the CDR3 CAWSTDMPRISPLHF. The nucleotide sequence reads as follows: TGTGCCTGGAGTACTGACATGCCAAGAATCTCACCCCTCCACTTT.